The clone carrying this TCR beta chain was counted a few times. The antigen remains unidentified. This sample stems from a study of response to subunit inactivated influenza vaccine. General study findings and limits: Each seasonal influenza vaccination recruits few new T cells, the authors suggested.

Germline V gives CDR1 SNHLY, CDR2 FYNNEI. Trimming cost V 2 bases and J 2 bases; bases outside gene matches: 6. This CDR3 has 15 residues. TCRdb processed the RT-PCR reads anew with MiXCR; each CDR3 protein has one entry. The table shows 600,000 to 850,000 distinct CDR3 sequences, with 14% occurring only once. The sample in question was PBMCs from blood, obtained approximately 15 days before vaccination. The genes are TRBV2 and TRBJ2-7; 7 nucleotides agree with TRBD1. This clonotype was obtained from a man aged 50 to 59 who received an inactivated influenza vaccine. The CDR3 nucleotides are TGTGCCAGCAGTGAATTGACAGGGATCGCCTACGAGCAGTACTTC. Translation: CASSELTGIAYEQYF.